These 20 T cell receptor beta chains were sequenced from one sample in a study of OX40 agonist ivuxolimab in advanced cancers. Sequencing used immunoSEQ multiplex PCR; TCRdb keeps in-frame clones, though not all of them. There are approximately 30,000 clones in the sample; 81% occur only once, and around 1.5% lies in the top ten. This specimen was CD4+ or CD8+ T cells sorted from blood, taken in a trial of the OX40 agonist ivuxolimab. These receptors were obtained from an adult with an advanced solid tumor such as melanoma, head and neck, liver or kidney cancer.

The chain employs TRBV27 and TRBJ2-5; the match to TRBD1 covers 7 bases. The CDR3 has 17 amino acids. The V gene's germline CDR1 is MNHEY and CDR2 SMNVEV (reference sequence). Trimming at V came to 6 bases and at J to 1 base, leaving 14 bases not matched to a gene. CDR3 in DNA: TGTGCCAGCAGAGAGAGAAACTGGGGACAGACCCAAGAGACCCAGTACTTC. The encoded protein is CASRERNWGQTQETQYF.

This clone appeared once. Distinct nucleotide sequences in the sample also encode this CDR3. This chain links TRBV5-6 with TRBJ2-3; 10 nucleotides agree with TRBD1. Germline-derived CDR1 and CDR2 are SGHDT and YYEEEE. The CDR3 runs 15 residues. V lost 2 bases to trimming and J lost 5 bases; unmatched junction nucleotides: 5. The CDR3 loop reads CASSLGGQGIDTQYF. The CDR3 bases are TGTGCCAGCAGCTTAGGGGGACAGGGGATAGATACGCAGTATTTT. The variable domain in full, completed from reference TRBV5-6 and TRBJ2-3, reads DAGVTQSPTHLIKTRGQQVTLRCSPKSGHDTVSWYQQALGQGPQFIFQYYEEEERQRGNFPDRFSGHQFPNYSSELNVNALLLGDSALYLCASSLGGQGIDTQYFGPGTRLTVL.

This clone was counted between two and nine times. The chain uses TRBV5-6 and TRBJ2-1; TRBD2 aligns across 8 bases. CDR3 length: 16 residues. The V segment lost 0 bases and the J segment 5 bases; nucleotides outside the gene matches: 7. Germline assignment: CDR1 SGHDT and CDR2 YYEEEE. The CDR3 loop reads CASSLEAGALHNEQFF. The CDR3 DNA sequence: TGTGCCAGCAGCTTGGAAGCGGGGGCTTTACACAATGAGCAGTTCTTC.

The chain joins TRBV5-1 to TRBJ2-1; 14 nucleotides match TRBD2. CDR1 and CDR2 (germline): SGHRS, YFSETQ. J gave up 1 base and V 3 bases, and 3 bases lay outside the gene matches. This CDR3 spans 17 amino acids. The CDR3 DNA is TGCGCCAGCAGCTCGGGACTAGCGGGAGCGTCCTACAATGAGCAGTTCTTC. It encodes CASSSGLAGASYNEQFF.

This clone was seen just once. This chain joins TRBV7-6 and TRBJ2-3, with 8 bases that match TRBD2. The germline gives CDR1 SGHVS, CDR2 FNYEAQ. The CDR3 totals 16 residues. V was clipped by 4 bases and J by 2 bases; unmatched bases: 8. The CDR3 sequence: CASSSRGSGNTDTQYF. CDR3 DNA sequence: TGTGCCAGCAGCTCCCGGGGTAGCGGGAACACAGATACGCAGTATTTT.

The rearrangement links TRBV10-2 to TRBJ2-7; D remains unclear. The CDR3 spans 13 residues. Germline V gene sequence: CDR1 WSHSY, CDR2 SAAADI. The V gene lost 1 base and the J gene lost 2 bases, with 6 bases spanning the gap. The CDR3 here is CASSEFTTYEQYF. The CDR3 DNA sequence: TGCGCCAGCAGTGAGTTCACAACCTACGAGCAGTACTTC.

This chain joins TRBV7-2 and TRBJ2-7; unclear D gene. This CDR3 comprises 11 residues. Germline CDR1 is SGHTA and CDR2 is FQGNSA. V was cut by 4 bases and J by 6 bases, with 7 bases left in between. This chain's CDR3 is CASSSPLEQYF. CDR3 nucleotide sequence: TGTGCCAGCAGCTCACCACTCGAGCAGTACTTC.

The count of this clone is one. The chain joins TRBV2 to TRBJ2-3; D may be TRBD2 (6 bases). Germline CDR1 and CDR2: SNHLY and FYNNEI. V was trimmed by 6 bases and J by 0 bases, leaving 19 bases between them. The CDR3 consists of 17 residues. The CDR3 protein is CASRSRISGSSTDTQYF. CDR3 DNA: TGTGCCAGCAGATCAAGGATTAGCGGATCTAGCACAGATACGCAGTATTTT.

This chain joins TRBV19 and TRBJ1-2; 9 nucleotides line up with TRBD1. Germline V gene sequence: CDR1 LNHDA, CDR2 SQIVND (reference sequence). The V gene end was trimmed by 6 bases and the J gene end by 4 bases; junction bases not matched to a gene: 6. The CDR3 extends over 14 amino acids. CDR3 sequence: CASRDRQGVYGYTF. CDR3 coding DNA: TGTGCCAGTAGGGATAGACAGGGGGTCTATGGCTACACCTTC.

CDR3 nucleotides: TGTGCCAGCTCACTAGGGACAGACCCCTATGGCTACACCTTC. This translates into CASSLGTDPYGYTF. The chain employs TRBV18 and TRBJ1-2; TRBD1 aligns across 7 bases. The CDR3 is 14 residues long. The V gene's germline CDR1 is KGHSH and CDR2 LQKENI. After removal of 4 bases from V and 4 bases from J, the junction contained 6 bases not matched to a gene. Based on the CDR3 plus reference TRBV18 and TRBJ1-2, the full variable domain is NAGVMQNPRHLVRRRGQEARLRCSPMKGHSHVYWYRQLPEEGLKFMVYLQKENIIDESGMPKERFSAEFPKEGPSILRIQQVVRGDSAAYFCASSLGTDPYGYTFGSGTRLTVV.

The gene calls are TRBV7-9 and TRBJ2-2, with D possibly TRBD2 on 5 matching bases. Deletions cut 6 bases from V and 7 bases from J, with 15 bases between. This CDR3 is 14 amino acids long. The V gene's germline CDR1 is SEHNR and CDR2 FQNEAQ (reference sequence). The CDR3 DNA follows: TGTGCCAGCAGGGAGACTCTAGCTGTCGGGGAGCTGTTTTTT. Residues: CASRETLAVGELFF. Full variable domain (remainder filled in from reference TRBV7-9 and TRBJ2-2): DTGVSQNPRHKITKRGQNVTFRCDPISEHNRLYWYRQTLGQGPEFLTYFQNEAQLEKSRLLSDRFSAERPKGSFSTLEIQRTEQGDSAMYLCASRETLAVGELFFGEGSRLTVL.

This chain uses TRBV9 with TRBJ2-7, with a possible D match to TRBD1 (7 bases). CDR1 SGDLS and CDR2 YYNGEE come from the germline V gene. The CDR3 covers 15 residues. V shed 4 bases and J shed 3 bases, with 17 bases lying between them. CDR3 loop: CASSPGGSQVYEQYF. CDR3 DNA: TGTGCCAGCAGCCCAGGGGGGAGCCAAGTCTACGAGCAGTACTTC.

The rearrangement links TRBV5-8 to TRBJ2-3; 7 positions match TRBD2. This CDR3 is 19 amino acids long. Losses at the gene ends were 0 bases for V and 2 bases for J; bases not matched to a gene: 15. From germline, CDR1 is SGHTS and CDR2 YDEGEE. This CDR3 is CASSLARLAAVTITDTQYF. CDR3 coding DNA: TGTGCCAGCAGCTTGGCTCGGCTAGCGGCCGTAACAATCACAGATACGCAGTATTTT.

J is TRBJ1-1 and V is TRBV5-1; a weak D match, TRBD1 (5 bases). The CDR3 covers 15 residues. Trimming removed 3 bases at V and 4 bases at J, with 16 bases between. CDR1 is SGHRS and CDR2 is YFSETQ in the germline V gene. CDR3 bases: TGCGCCAGCAGCTCTCACAGCAGGGAAGGCACTGAAGCTTTCTTT. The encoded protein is CASSSHSREGTEAFF.

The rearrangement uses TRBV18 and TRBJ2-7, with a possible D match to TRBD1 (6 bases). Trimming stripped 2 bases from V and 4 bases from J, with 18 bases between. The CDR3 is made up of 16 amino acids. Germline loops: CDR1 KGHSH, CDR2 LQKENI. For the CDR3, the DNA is TGTGCCAGCTCACCAGGATTAGGCAGGGGCTCTTACGAGCAGTACTTC. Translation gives CASSPGLGRGSYEQYF.

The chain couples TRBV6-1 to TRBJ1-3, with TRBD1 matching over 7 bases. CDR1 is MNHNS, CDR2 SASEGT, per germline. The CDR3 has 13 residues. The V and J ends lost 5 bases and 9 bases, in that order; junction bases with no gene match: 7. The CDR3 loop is CASSFDREGTIYF. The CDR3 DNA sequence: TGTGCCAGCAGTTTTGACAGGGAGGGCACCATATATTTT.

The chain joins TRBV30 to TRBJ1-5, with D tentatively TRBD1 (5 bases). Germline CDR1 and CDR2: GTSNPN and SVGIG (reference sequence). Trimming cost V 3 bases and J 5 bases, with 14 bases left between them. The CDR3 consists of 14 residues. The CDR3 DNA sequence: TGTGCCTGGAGCCATGGGACCAACGATCAGCCCCAGCATTTT. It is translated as CAWSHGTNDQPQHF.

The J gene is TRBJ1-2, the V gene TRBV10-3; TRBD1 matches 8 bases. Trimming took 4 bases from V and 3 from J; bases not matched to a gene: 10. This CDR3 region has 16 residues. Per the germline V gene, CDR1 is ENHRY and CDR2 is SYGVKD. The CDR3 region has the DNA TGTGCCATCAGTGCCGCAGGGGGCGCGGGTTACTATGGCTACACCTTC. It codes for CAISAAGGAGYYGYTF.

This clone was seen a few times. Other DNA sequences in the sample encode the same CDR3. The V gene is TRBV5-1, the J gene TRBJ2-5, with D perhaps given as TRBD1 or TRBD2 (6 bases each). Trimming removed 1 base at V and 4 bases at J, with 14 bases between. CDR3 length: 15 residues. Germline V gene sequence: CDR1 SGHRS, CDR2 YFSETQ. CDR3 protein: CASSLNGGGGETQYF. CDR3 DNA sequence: TGCGCCAGCAGCTTGAACGGTGGAGGGGGAGAGACCCAGTACTTC.

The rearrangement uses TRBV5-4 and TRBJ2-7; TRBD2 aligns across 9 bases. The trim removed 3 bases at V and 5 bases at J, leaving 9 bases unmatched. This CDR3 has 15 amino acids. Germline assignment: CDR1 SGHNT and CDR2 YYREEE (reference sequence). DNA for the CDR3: TGTGCCAGCAGCTCCCCCGTAGCGGGAGATAACGAGCAGTACTTC. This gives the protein CASSSPVAGDNEQYF.